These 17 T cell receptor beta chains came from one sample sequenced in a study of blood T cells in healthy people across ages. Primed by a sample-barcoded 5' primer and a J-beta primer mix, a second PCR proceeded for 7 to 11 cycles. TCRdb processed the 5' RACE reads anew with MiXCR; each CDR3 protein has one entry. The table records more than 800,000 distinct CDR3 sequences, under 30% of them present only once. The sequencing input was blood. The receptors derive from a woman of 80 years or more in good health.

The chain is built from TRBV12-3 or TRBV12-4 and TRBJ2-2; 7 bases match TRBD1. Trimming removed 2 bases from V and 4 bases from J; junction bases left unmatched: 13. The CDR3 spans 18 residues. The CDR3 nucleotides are TGTGCCAGCAGTTTAAGGGGAAGGGGGCGCAGGGGCACCGGGGAGCTGTTTTTT. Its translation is CASSLRGRGRRGTGELFF.

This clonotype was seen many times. This CDR3 is CASSPSGAQDSPLHF. The CDR3 DNA reads TGTGCCAGCAGCCCGTCGGGGGCGCAGGATTCACCCCTCCACTTT. V and J are TRBV3-1 and TRBJ1-6; D perhaps matches TRBD1 (6 bases). V lost 4 bases and J 8 bases, leaving 15 bases between the germline ends. The V gene's germline CDR1 is LGHDT and CDR2 YNNKEL (reference sequence). This CDR3 region has 15 residues. The complete variable domain, with remaining parts taken from reference TRBV3-1 and TRBJ1-6, reads DTAVSQTPKYLVTQMGNDKSIKCEQNLGHDTMYWYKQDSKKFLKIMFSYNNKELIINETVPNRFSPKSPDKAHLNLHINSLELGDSAVYFCASSPSGAQDSPLHFGNGTRLTVT.

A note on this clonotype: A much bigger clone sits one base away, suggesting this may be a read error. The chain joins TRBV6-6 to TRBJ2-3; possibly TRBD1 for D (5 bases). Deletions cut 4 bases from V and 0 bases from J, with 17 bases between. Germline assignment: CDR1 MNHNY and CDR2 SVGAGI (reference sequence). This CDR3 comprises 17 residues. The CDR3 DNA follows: TGTGCCAGCAGTTCGAAGATAGGGGCCACCAGCACAGATACGCAGTATTTT. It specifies CASSSKIGATSTDTQYF.

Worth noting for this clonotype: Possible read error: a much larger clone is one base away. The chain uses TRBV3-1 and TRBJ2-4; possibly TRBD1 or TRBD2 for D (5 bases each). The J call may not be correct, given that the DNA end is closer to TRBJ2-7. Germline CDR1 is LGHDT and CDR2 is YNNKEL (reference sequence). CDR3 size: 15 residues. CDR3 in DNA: TGTGCCAGCAACCAACCGTCATCGGGGCGCGTCGAGCAGTACTTC. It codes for CASNQPSSGRVEQYF.

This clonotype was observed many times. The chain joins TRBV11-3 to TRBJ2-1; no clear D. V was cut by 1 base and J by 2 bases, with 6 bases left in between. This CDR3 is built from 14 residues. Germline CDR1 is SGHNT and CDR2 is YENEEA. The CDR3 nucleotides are TGTGCCAGCAGCTTAGTCGGAACCTACAATGAGCAGTTCTTC. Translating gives CASSLVGTYNEQFF.

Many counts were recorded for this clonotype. The CDR3 region has the DNA TGCAGTGCTAGTGGGACAGTAGATTCACCCCTCCACTTT. Protein product: CSASGTVDSPLHF. V gene TRBV20-1 combines with J gene TRBJ1-6, with 7 bases that match TRBD1. Germline CDR1 DFQATT, CDR2 SNEGSKA (reference sequence). Trimming took 3 bases from V and 8 from J; bases not matched to a gene: 4. CDR3 length: 13 residues.

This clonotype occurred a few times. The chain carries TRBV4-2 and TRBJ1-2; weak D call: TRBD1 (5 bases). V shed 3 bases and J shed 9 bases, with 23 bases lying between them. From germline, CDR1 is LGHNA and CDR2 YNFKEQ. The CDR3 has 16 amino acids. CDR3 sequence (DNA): TGTGCCAGCAGCCAGGAGAGGAGTGCGGGGCTATTTCGCTACACCTTC. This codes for CASSQERSAGLFRYTF.

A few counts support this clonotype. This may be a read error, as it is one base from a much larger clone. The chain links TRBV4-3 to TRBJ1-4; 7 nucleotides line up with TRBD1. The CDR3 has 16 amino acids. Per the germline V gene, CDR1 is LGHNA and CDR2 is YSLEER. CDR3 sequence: CASSQDPGGENEKRFF. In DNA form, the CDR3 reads TGCGCCAGCAGCCAAGATCCAGGGGGGGAAAATGAAAAACGGTTTTTT.

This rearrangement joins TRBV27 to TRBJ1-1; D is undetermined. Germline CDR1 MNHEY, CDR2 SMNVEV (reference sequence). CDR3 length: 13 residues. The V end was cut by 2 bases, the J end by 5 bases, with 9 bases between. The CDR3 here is CASSLSSVTEAFF. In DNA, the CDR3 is TGTGCCAGCAGTTTAAGTTCAGTTACTGAAGCTTTCTTT.

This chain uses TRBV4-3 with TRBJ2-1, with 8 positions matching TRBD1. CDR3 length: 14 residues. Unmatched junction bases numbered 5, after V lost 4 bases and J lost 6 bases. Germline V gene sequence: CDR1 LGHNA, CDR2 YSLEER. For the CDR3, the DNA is TGCGCCAGCAGCCTCCAAGACAGGGGCAATGAGCAGTTCTTC. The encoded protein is CASSLQDRGNEQFF.

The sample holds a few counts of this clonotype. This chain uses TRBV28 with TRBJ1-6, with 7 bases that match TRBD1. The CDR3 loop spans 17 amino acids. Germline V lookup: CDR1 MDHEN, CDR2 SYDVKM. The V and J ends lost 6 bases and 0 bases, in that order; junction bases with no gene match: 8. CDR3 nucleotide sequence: TGTGCCAGCAGCCTCGGGACAGCAGCCTCCTATAATTCACCCCTCCACTTT. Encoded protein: CASSLGTAASYNSPLHF. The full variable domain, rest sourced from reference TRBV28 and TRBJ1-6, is DVKVTQSSRYLVKRTGEKVFLECVQDMDHENMFWYRQDPGLGLRLIYFSYDVKMKEKGDIPEGYSVSREKKERFSLILESASTNQTSMYLCASSLGTAASYNSPLHFGNGTRLTVT.

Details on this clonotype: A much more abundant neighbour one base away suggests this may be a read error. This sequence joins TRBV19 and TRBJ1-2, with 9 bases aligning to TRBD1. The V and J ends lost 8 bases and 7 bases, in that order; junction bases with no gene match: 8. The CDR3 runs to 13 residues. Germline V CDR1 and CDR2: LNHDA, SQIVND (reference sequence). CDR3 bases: TGTGCCAGTCCCGGGACAGGGAATCCTGGCTACACCTTC. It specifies CASPGTGNPGYTF.

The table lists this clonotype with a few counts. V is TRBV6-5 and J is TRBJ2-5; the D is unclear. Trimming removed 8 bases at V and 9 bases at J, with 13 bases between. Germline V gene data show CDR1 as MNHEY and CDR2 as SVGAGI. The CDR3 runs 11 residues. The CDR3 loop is CASGYLRAQYF. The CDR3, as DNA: TGTGCCAGCGGCTACCTTCGGGCCCAGTACTTC.

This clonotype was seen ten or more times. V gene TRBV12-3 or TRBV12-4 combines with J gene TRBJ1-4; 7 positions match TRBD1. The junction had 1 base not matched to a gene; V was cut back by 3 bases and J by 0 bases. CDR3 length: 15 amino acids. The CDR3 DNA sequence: TGTGCCAGCAGTTTTGGACAGGCAACTAATGAAAAACTGTTTTTT. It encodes CASSFGQATNEKLFF.

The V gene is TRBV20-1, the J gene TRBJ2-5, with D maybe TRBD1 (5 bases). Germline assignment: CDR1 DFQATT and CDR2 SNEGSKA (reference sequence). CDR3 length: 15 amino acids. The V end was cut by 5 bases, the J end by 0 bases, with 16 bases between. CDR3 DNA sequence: TGCAGTGCTGGGTCCCCAGGCAGGGACCAAGAGACCCAGTACTTC. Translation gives CSAGSPGRDQETQYF.

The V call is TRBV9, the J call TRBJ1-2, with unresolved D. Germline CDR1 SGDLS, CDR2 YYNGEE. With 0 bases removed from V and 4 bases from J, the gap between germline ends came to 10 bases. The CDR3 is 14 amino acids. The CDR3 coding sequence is TGTGCCAGCAGCGTAGAGTTGGGTAGCTATGGCTACACCTTC. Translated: CASSVELGSYGYTF.

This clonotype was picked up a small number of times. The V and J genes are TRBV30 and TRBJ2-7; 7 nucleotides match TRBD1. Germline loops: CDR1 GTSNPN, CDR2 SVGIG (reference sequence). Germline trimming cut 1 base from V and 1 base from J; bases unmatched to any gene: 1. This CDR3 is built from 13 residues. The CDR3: CAWSGGQSYEQYF. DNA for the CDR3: TGTGCCTGGAGTGGGGGACAGTCCTACGAGCAGTACTTC. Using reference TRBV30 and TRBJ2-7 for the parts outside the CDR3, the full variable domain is SQTIHQWPATLVQPVGSPLSLECTVEGTSNPNLYWYRQAAGRGLQLLFYSVGIGQISSEVPQNLSASRPQDRQFILSSKKLLLSDSGFYLCAWSGGQSYEQYFGPGTRLTVT.